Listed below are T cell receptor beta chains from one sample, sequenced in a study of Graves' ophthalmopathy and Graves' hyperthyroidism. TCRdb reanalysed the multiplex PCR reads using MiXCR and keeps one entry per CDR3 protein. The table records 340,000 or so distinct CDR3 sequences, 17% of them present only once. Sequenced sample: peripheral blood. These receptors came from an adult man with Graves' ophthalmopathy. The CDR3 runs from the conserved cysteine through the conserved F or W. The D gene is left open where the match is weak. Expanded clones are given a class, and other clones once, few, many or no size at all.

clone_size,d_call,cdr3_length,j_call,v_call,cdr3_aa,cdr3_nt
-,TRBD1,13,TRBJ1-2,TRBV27,CASSSRQGTSYTF,TGTGCCAGCAGTTCAAGACAGGGGACTAGCTACACCTTC
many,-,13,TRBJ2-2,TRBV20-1,CSVTRSFPGELFF,TGCAGTGTTACCCGGAGTTTCCCCGGGGAGCTGTTTTTT
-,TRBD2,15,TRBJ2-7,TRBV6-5,CASSYSGLAGFEQYF,TGTGCCAGCAGTTACAGTGGGCTAGCGGGATTCGAGCAGTACTTC
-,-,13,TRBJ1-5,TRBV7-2,CASSFSLNQPQHF,TGTGCCAGCAGCTTTTCGCTAAATCAGCCCCAGCATTTT
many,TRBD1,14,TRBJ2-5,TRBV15,CATSETGGLETQYF,TGTGCCACCAGCGAGACAGGGGGCTTAGAGACCCAGTACTTC
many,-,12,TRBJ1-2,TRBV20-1,CSASRGISGYTF,TGCAGTGCTAGTCGGGGAATCTCTGGCTACACCTTC
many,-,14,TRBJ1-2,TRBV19,CASSFPGSNYGYTF,TGTGCCAGTAGTTTTCCGGGTTCCAACTATGGCTACACCTTC
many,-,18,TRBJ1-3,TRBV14,CASSQRRATGYPGNTIYF,TGTGCCAGCAGCCAACGAAGGGCTACAGGGTACCCTGGAAACACCATATATTTT
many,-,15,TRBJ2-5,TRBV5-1,CASLQGGSKLETQYF,TGCGCCAGCCTCCAAGGAGGGTCGAAGTTGGAGACCCAGTACTTC
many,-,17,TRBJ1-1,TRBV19,CASTRGGQSFLNTEAFF,TGTGCCAGTACCAGGGGCGGACAGAGCTTCCTGAACACTGAAGCTTTCTTT
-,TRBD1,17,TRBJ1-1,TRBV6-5,CASSYTGQGRMNTEAFF,TGTGCCAGCAGTTACACCGGACAGGGCCGTATGAACACTGAAGCTTTCTTT
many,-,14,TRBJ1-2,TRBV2,CASSEARRVGGYTF,TGTGCCAGCAGTGAAGCGCGTAGGGTAGGCGGCTACACCTTC
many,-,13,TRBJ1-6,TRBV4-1,CASSQAIRAPLHF,TGCGCCAGCAGCCAGGCAATCCGAGCACCCCTCCACTTT
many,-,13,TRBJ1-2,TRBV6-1,CASSHRGKNGYTF,TGTGCCAGCAGCCATCGGGGCAAGAATGGCTACACCTTC
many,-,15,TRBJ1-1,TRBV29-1,CSVEDYLYGNTEAFF,TGCAGCGTTGAAGATTACCTCTATGGGAACACTGAAGCTTTCTTT
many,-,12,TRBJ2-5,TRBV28,CASSDVRETQYF,TGTGCCAGCAGTGATGTGCGGGAGACCCAGTACTTC
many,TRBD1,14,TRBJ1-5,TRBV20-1,CSATWTGVKQPQHF,TGCAGTGCTACCTGGACAGGGGTCAAGCAGCCCCAGCATTTT
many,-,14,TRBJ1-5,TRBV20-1,CSAFGDIGHQPQHF,TGCAGTGCATTCGGGGACATTGGGCATCAGCCCCAGCATTTT
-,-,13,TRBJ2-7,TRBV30,CAWRNGGAYEQYF,TGTGCCTGGAGAAATGGGGGTGCCTACGAGCAGTACTTC
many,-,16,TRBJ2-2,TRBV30,CAWSVLIGRGTGELFF,TGTGCCTGGAGTGTACTTATAGGCCGCGGGACCGGGGAGCTGTTTTTT
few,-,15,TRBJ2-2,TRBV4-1,CASRPMNRATGELFF,TGCGCCAGCAGGCCAATGAACAGGGCCACCGGGGAGCTGTTTTTT
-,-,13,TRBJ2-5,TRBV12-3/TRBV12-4,CASTPDDWETQYF,TGTGCCAGCACCCCCGATGATTGGGAGACCCAGTACTTC
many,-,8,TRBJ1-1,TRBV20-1,CSAREAFF,TGCAGTGCTAGAGAAGCTTTCTTT
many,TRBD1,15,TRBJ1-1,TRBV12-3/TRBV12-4,CASSSGTGKNTEAFF,TGTGCCAGCAGTTCCGGGACAGGGAAGAACACTGAAGCTTTCTTT
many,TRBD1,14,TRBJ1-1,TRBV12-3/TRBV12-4,CASSQNTGGTEAFF,TGTGCCAGCAGCCAAAACACAGGGGGCACTGAAGCTTTCTTT
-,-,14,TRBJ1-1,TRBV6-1,CASMKKRENTEAFF,TGTGCCAGCATGAAGAAGAGAGAGAACACTGAAGCTTTCTTT
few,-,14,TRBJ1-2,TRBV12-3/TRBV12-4,CASVQGGRNYGYTF,TGTGCCAGCGTACAAGGGGGTCGCAACTATGGCTACACCTTC
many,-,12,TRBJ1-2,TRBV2,CASRGLDYGYTF,TGTGCCAGCAGGGGGCTAGACTATGGCTACACCTTC
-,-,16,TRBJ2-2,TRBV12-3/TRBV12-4,CASRKDRWENTGELFF,TGTGCCAGCAGAAAAGACAGGTGGGAGAACACCGGGGAGCTGTTTTTT
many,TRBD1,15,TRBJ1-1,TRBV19,CASSAGTGWNTEAFF,TGTGCCAGTAGTGCCGGGACAGGGTGGAACACTGAAGCTTTCTTT
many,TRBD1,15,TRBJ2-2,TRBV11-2,CASSLVGTGAGELFF,TGTGCCAGCAGCTTAGTCGGGACAGGGGCCGGGGAGCTGTTTTTT
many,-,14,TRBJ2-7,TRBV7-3,CASSLTGQQHEQYF,TGTGCCAGCAGCTTAACCGGACAGCAACACGAGCAGTACTTC
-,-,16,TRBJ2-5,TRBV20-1,CSASLSRAETQETQYF,TGCAGTGCTAGTTTGTCCCGAGCGGAAACACAAGAGACCCAGTACTTC
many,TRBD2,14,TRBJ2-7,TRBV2,CASGVGGMNYEQYF,TGTGCCAGCGGCGTCGGGGGGATGAACTACGAGCAGTACTTC
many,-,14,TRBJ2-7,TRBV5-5,CASSLLQGSEEQYF,TGTGCCAGCAGCTTGTTGCAGGGCTCGGAGGAGCAGTACTTC
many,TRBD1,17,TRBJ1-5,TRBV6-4,CASSPGHRGRLNQPQHF,TGTGCCAGCTCACCTGGACACAGGGGGCGCCTCAATCAGCCCCAGCATTTT
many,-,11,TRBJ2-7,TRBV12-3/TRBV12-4,CASSLITEQYF,TGTGCCAGCAGTTTGATAACCGAGCAGTACTTC
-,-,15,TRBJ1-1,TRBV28,CASTMGGPGNTEAFF,TGTGCCAGCACGATGGGTGGGCCGGGGAACACTGAAGCTTTCTTT
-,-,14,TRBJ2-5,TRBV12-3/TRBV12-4,CASSPGLALETQYF,TGTGCCAGCAGCCCTGGTCTAGCGTTGGAGACCCAGTACTTC
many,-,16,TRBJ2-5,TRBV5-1,CASSRVITGSTETQYF,TGCGCCAGCAGCCGTGTAATAACAGGTTCAACGGAGACCCAGTACTTC
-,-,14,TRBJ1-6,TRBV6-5,CASSYGGSDSPLHF,TGTGCCAGCAGTTACGGGGGCAGTGATTCACCCCTCCACTTT
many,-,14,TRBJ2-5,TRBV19,CASSTQTAQETQYF,TGTGCCAGTAGTACGCAGACAGCCCAAGAGACCCAGTACTTC
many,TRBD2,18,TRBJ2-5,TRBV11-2,CASSPRLAGGVKQETQYF,TGTGCCAGCAGCCCGAGACTAGCGGGGGGGGTAAAACAAGAGACCCAGTACTTC
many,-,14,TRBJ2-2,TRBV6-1,CASKQQENTGELFF,TGTGCCAGCAAACAACAGGAGAACACCGGGGAGCTGTTTTTT
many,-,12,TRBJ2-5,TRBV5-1,CASSLIQETQYF,TGTGCCAGCAGCTTAATACAAGAGACCCAGTACTTC
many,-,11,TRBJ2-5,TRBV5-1,CASRFGETQYF,TGCGCCAGCAGGTTCGGAGAGACCCAGTACTTC
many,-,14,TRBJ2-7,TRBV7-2,CASSLGSPMYEQYF,TGTGCCAGCAGCTTAGGATCCCCTATGTACGAGCAGTACTTC
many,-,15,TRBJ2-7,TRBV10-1,CASSESGGTGYEQYF,TGCGCCAGCAGTGAGTCGGGGGGCACGGGCTACGAGCAGTACTTC
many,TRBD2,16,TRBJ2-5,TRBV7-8,CASSLDFLAGGETQYF,TGTGCCAGCAGCTTAGATTTCCTAGCGGGGGGAGAGACCCAGTACTTC
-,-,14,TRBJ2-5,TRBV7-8,CASSLVQGGETQYF,TGTGCCAGCAGCTTAGTCCAGGGTGGGGAGACCCAGTACTTC
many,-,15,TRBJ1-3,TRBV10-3,CAISESGISGNTIYF,TGTGCCATCAGTGAATCGGGAATCTCTGGAAACACCATATATTTT
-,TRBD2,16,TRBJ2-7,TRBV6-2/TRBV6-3,CASSTRVAGGSYEQYF,TGTGCCAGCAGTACCCGGGTAGCGGGAGGCTCCTACGAGCAGTACTTC
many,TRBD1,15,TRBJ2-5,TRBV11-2,CASSQAGGFVETQYF,TGTGCCAGCTCCCAGGCAGGGGGCTTCGTTGAGACCCAGTACTTC
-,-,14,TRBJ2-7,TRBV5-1,CASSPEVGGVEQYF,TGCGCCAGCAGCCCTGAAGTAGGCGGGGTCGAGCAGTACTTC
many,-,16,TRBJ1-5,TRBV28,CASSFPSGTVGQPQHF,TGTGCCAGCAGTTTCCCATCGGGGACCGTGGGTCAGCCCCAGCATTTT
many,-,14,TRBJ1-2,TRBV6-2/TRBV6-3,CASTQFDRRYGYTF,TGTGCCAGCACCCAATTTGACAGGAGATATGGCTACACCTTC